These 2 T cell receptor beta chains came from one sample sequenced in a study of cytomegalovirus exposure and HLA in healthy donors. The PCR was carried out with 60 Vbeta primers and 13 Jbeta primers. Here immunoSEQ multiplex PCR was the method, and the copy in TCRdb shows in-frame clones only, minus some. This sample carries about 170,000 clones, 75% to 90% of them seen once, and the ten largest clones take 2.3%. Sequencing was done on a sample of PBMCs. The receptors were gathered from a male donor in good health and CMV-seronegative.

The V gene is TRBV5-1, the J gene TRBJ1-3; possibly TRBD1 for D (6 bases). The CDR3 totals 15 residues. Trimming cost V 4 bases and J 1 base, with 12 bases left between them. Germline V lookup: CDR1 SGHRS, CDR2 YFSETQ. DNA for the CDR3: TGCGCCAGCAGCCTGGGACACCCATCTGGAAACACCATATATTTT. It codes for CASSLGHPSGNTIYF.

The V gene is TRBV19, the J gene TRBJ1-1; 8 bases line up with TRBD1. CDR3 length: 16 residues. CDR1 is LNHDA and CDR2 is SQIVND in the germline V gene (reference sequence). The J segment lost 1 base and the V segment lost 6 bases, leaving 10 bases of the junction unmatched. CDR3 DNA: TGTGCCAGTAGCCCTGGCCAGGGGGCTCCGAACACTGAAGCTTTCTTT. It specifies CASSPGQGAPNTEAFF. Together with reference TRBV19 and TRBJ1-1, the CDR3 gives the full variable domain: DGGITQSPKYLFRKEGQNVTLSCEQNLNHDAMYWYRQDPGQGLRLIYYSQIVNDFQKGDIAEGYSVSREKKESFPLTVTSAQKNPTAFYLCASSPGQGAPNTEAFFGQGTRLTVV.